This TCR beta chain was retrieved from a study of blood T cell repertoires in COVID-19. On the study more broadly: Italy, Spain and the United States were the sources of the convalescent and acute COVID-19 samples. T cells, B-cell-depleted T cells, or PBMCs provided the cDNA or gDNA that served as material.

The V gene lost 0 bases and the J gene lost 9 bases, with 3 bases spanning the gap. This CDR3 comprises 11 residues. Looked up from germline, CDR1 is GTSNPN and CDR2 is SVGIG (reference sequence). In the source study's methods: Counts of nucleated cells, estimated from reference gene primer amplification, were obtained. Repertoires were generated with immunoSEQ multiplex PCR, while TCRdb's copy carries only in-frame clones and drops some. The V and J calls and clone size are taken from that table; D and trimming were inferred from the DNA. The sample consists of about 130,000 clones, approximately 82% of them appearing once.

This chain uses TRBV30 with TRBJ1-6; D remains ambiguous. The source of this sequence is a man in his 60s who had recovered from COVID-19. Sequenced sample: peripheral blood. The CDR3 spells CAWSVASPLHF. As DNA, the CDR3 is TGTGCCTGGAGTGTAGCTTCACCCCTCCACTTT.